The sequence of this T cell receptor (beta chain) was determined in a study of identical twins. MiXCR, run by TCRdb on the 5' RACE reads, gives a single entry per CDR3 protein. This sample has fewer than 900,000 distinct CDR3 sequences; around 21% occur once, and the top ten carry approximately 4.5%. This same sample was also taken into another study, of T cells expressing NK-cell markers. As that report states: In several experiments, sorting was confined to alpha-beta TCR T cells through use of an anti-gamma-delta TCR antibody.

The sequenced sample consisted of PBMCs. The clonotype was recovered from a young woman in good health.

The CDR3 DNA follows: TGCGCCAGCAGCCAACTGCCGTCTCTAGCGGCGCCGAAAGAGACCCAGTACTTC. Translation gives CASSQLPSLAAPKETQYF. The chain joins TRBV4-1 to TRBJ2-5; 7 bases are a match to TRBD2. The CDR3 loop spans 18 amino acids. V dropped 2 bases and J dropped 3; count of bases not matched to a gene: 15. CDR1 is MGHRA and CDR2 is YSYEKL in the germline V gene.